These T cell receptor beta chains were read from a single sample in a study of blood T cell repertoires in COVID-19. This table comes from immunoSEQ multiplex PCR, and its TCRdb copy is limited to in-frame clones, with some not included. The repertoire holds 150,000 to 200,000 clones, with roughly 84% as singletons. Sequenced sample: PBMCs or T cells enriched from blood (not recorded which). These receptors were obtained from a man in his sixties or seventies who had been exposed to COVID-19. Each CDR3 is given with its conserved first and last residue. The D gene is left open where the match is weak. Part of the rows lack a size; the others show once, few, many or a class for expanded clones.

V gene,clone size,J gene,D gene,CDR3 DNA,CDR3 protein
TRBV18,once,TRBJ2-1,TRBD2,TGTGCCAGCTCACCAAAGAAACTAGCGGGAGTCAATGAGCAGTTCTTC,CASSPKKLAGVNEQFF
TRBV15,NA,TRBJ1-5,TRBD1,TGTGCCACCAGCTCGGGACAGGGTAGCAATCAGCCCCAGCATTTT,CATSSGQGSNQPQHF
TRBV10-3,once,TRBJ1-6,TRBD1,TGTGCCATCAGGGGGGACAGGGGCAATAATTCACCCCTCCACTTT,CAIRGDRGNNSPLHF
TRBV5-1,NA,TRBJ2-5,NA,TGCGCCAGCAGCTTGGGGCAGCTAGAAGAGACCCAGTACTTC,CASSLGQLEETQYF
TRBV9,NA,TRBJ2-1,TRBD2,TGTGCCAGCTCTGCGGGAGGTAGCTCCTACAATGAGCAGTTCTTC,CASSAGGSSYNEQFF
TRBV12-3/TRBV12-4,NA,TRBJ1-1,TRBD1,TGTGCCAGCAGTTTCCAGGGGGACACTGAAGCTTTCTTT,CASSFQGDTEAFF
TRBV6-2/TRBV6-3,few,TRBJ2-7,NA,TGTGCCAGCAGCCAGACTAGTTACGAGCAGTACTTC,CASSQTSYEQYF
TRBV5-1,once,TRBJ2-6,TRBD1,TGCGCCAGCAGCGACGTACAGGGGGTGGGCAACGTCCTGACTTTC,CASSDVQGVGNVLTF
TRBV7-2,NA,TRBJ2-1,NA,TGTGCCAGCACCCTTTCTAGGTGGAACAATGAGCAGTTCTTC,CASTLSRWNNEQFF
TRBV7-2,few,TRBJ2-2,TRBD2,TGTGCCAGCAGCCCCCGACTAGCGGGGACGAACACCGGGGAGCTGTTTTTT,CASSPRLAGTNTGELFF
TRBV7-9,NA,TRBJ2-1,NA,TGTGCCAGCAGCTTAGCAGGGCAGCGGAGGAATGAGCAGTTCTTC,CASSLAGQRRNEQFF
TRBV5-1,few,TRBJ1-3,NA,TGCGCCAGCAGCTTGGATCCAGGCGGGTCCGGGAACACCATATATTTT,CASSLDPGGSGNTIYF
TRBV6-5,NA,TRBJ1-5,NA,TGTGCCAGCAGTTACATCGGGGAAGCCAATCAGCCCCAGCATTTT,CASSYIGEANQPQHF